This T cell receptor beta chain came from a study of Ad26.COV2.S vaccination and SARS-CoV-2 variants. Study context: The study gave Ad26.COV2.S intramuscularly, once or twice 56 days apart.

Germline CDR1 SEHNR, CDR2 FQNEAQ (reference sequence). This CDR3 has 14 residues. With 6 bases removed from V and 0 bases from J, the gap between germline ends came to 12 bases. Treatment given: around 19 received Ad26.COV2.S at low or high dose, single or two shots; several received placebo; per-sample allocation not given. At day 63 after the first vaccine or placebo injection, samples were drawn. The table came from immunoSEQ multiplex PCR; TCRdb's copy has only in-frame clones and leaves some out. The sample holds some 390,000 clones, approximately 91% seen once. Material: peripheral blood, obtained in a trial of Ad26.COV2.S vaccine versus placebo. The sequence came from a person between 18 and 60 years old who received the Ad26.COV2.S COVID-19 vaccine or a placebo. J is TRBJ2-7 and V is TRBV7-9; no clear D. This chain's CDR3 is CASRPQQSSYEQYF. CDR3 bases: TGTGCCAGCAGGCCCCAGCAGAGCTCCTACGAGCAGTACTTC.